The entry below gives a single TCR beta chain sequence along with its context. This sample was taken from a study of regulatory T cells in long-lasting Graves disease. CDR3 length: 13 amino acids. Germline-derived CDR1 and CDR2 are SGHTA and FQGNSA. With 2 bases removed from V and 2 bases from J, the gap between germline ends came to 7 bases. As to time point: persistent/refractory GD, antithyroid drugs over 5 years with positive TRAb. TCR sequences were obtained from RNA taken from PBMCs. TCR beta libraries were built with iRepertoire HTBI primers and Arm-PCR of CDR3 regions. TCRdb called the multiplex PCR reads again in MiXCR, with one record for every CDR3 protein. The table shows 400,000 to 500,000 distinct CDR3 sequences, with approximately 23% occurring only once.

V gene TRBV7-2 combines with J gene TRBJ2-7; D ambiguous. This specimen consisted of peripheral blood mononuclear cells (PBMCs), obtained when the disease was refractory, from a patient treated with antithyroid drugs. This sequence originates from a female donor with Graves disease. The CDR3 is CASSLRPTYEQYF. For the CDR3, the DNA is TGTGCCAGCAGCTTAAGGCCGACCTACGAGCAGTACTTC.